This T cell receptor beta chain was documented in a study of T cell responses to AZD1222 COVID-19 vaccine. Clones were read by immunoSEQ multiplex PCR, and TCRdb kept only the in-frame ones, dropping some. Of about 110,000 clones in the sample, 85% to 90% were seen once. The CDR3 loop spans 13 amino acids. V dropped 7 bases and J dropped 2 bases, with 10 bases sitting between them. Germline CDR1 SGHNT, CDR2 YYREEE (reference sequence). Here the sequenced sample was peripheral blood, taken on day 0 of AZD1222 vaccination. The clonotype comes from an adult in good health. This chain connects TRBV5-4 to TRBJ1-3, with D perhaps TRBD1 (6 bases). In DNA form, the CDR3 reads TGTGCCAGCTGCCGGGGGCCTGGAAACACCATATATTTT. It is translated as CASCRGPGNTIYF.